This T cell receptor (beta chain) was recovered during a study of blood T cell repertoires in COVID-19 (TCRdb year 2020). Concerning the study at large: Samples covering the acute and convalescent phases of COVID-19 were provided by collaborators in the United States, Italy and Spain. The material from the prospective study consisted of cDNA or gDNA derived from T cells, B-cell-depleted T cells, or PBMCs. The dataset comprised deeply sampled blood TCRbeta repertoires from subjects exposed to, actively infected with, or recovered from COVID-19. A freely available public database, intended as a resource for researchers studying the immune response to SARS-CoV-2, is where the repertoires were released. Samples came from the ongoing ImmuneRACE study (first 160 participants) plus 1,254 subjects from 6 global collaborators. The sample metadata nearly always contained a de-identified subject ID, COVID-19 status, age in years and sex. Where available, HLA class I and class II types were obtained from metadata supplied by the sample provider rather than from assay-based typing.

Collaborating institutions collected whole blood in K2EDTA tubes following their own protocols. For TCRbeta analysis, collaborator samples were shipped as frozen whole blood, as isolated PBMCs, or as DNA extracted from either sample type. The investigation overall reported the following: Clinical and demographic metadata were provided uncurated, with the amount varying by source and participant.

TCRbeta CDR3 regions were amplified from genomic DNA by means of the immunoSEQ Assay, a bias-controlled multiplex PCR. For the original study's pipeline: The number of nucleated cells in each sample was estimated from the amplification of reference gene primers within the assay. Sequence reads were collapsed and filtered to measure the absolute abundance of every unique TCRbeta CDR3 rearrangement. For each sample, productive Simpson clonality was calculated as the square root of Simpson's diversity index over productive rearrangements. TCRdb retrieved this table from immuneACCESS and kept in-frame rearrangements only. Not all clones are present; in checked studies, unresolved V genes account for under half, and no reason is known for the remainder. The DNA gave D and trimming, while V, J and clone size come from that table. This sample holds roughly 75,000 clones; more than 85% were observed only once. The biggest ten clones account for 0.55% to 0.75% of the sample.

Taken from the germline V gene, the CDR1 and CDR2 loops are MNHEY and SVGAGI. V loses 0 bases of germline sequence and J loses 4 bases, and the interval between the two ends is 12 bases. The CDR3 numbers 15 residues from cysteine through phenylalanine. Just CDR3 DNA is preserved here, 45 bases in frame from base 1. This clone was observed once. Its antigen is currently not known. No base quality information exists; no much larger clone differs at one position. The sequence joins TRBV6-5 to TRBJ1-2; no D gene call is confident. The specimen sequenced was peripheral blood. The receptor was derived from a man aged 60-69 years with acute or convalescent COVID-19. The bases are TGTGCCAGCAGTTACTCGGAGGGAGGACGCTATGGCTACACCTTC. It encodes CASSYSEGGRYGYTF.